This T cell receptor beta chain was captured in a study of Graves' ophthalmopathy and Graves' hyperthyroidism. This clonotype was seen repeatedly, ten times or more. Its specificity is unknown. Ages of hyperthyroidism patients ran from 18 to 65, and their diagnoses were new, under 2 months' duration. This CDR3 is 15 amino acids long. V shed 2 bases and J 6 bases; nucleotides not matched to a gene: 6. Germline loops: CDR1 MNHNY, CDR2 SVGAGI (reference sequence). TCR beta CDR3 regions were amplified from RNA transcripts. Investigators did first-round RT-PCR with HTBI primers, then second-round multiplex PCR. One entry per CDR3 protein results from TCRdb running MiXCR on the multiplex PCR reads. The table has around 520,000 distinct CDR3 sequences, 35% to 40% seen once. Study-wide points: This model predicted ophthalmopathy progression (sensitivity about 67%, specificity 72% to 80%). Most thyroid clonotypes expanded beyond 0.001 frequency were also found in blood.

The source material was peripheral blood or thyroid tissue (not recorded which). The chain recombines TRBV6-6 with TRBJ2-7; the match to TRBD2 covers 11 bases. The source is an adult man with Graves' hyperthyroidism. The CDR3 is CASSYVLAGVSEQYF. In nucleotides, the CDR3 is TGTGCCAGCAGTTACGTACTAGCGGGAGTTTCCGAGCAGTACTTC.